This T cell receptor beta chain was sequenced in a study of monozygotic twins with inflammatory bowel disease. Comment on this clonotype: Its antigen is unknown.

The study, taken as a whole, reports: Inverse Simpson values showed less TCRbeta diversity in IBD patients than in their healthy co-twins.

This CDR3 contains 12 residues. Germline CDR1 SGHRS, CDR2 YFSETQ. TCRdb reprocessed the 5' RACE reads and stores each CDR3 protein as one record, lacking DNA. The sample table includes roughly 160,000 distinct CDR3 sequences. This TCR was recovered from a human donor with ulcerative colitis or Crohn's disease, or a healthy co-twin of an affected twin (not recorded which). Sequenced: blood. V gene TRBV5-1 combines with J gene TRBJ2-7; the D gene TCRdb calls, TRBD1, cannot be checked with no DNA. CDR3 region: CASSLEGNEQYF. Based on the CDR3 plus reference TRBV5-1 and TRBJ2-7, the full variable domain is KAGVTQTPRYLIKTRGQQVTLSCSPISGHRSVSWYQQTPGQGLQFLFEYFSETQRNKGNFPGRFSGRQFSNSRSEMNVSTLELGDSALYLCASSLEGNEQYFGPGTRLTVT.